A selection of T cell receptor beta chains follows, all from one sample in a study of T cell responses to AZD1222 COVID-19 vaccine. Sequencing used immunoSEQ multiplex PCR; TCRdb keeps in-frame clones, though not all of them. In the table there are approximately 190,000 clones, approximately 91% of which are singletons. Material: peripheral blood, obtained on day 0 of AZD1222 vaccination. The receptors originated from an adult in good health. The CDR3 runs from the conserved cysteine through the conserved F or W. D genes are given only for firm matches. A clone size is listed for some rows: how often the clone was seen (once, few, many), or a class if it is expanded.

V: TRBV28; D: -; J: TRBJ1-6; size: -; DNA: TGTGCCAGCAGTCCCCCCGCAGGGGCTAATTCACCCCTCCACTTT; CDR3: CASSPPAGANSPLHF
V: TRBV9; D: -; J: TRBJ1-3; size: -; DNA: TGTGCCAGCAGCGTAGAACCGGGGCGCTCGGGGAAGAGCTCTGGAAACACCATATATTTT; CDR3: CASSVEPGRSGKSSGNTIYF
V: TRBV28; D: -; J: TRBJ1-6; size: few; DNA: TGTGCCAGCAGTTTTTTGCGGCCCATAATTTCACCCCTCCACTTT; CDR3: CASSFLRPIISPLHF
V: TRBV20-1; D: -; J: TRBJ2-1; size: -; DNA: TGCAGTGCTAGTTCCCCTACCTACAATGAGCAGTTCTTC; CDR3: CSASSPTYNEQFF
V: TRBV12-5; D: TRBD2; J: TRBJ2-7; size: -; DNA: TGTGCTAGTGGTTCGGGGGGTTCCTACGAGCAGTACTTC; CDR3: CASGSGGSYEQYF
V: TRBV19; D: TRBD1; J: TRBJ1-3; size: -; DNA: TGTGCCAGTAGTAACAACAGGGGATCTGGAAACACCATATATTTT; CDR3: CASSNNRGSGNTIYF
V: TRBV19; D: -; J: TRBJ1-5; size: -; DNA: TGTGCCAGTAGACTTACAGGGACCCAGCCCCAGCATTTT; CDR3: CASRLTGTQPQHF
V: TRBV28; D: -; J: TRBJ2-5; size: -; DNA: TGTGCCAGCAGTTTGCACAGGCAAGAGACCCAGTACTTC; CDR3: CASSLHRQETQYF
V: TRBV6-6; D: -; J: TRBJ2-5; size: -; DNA: TGTGCCGGCGGGGGCGACGAGACCCAGTACTTC; CDR3: CAGGGDETQYF
V: TRBV19; D: -; J: TRBJ1-1; size: -; DNA: TGTGCCAGTAGTACCGAAAACAGGGTGAGGGGGTCTTTCTTT; CDR3: CASSTENRVRGSFF
V: TRBV7-6; D: TRBD1; J: TRBJ1-3; size: once; DNA: TGTGCCAGCAGCTTAAAGACAGGGGGCACTGGAAACACCATATATTTT; CDR3: CASSLKTGGTGNTIYF
V: TRBV2; D: -; J: TRBJ1-1; size: -; DNA: TGTGCCAGCCGAAAAGAAGCTACTGAAGCTTTCTTT; CDR3: CASRKEATEAFF
V: TRBV6-6; D: -; J: TRBJ2-7; size: -; DNA: TGTGCCAGCAGCGAGGGAGGATACGACTACGAGCAGTACTTC; CDR3: CASSEGGYDYEQYF
V: TRBV20-1; D: -; J: TRBJ1-2; size: -; DNA: TGCAGCTTAGGAGGTTGGGATGGCTACACCTTC; CDR3: CSLGGWDGYTF
V: TRBV10-2; D: TRBD2; J: TRBJ2-1; size: once; DNA: TGCGCCAGCAGTGAGTCAATAGCGGGGGTTTCCTACAATGAGCAGTTCTTC; CDR3: CASSESIAGVSYNEQFF
V: TRBV27; D: -; J: TRBJ1-4; size: -; DNA: TGTGCCAGCAGCCCTACGGGCTCATGGTCTGAAAAACTGTTTTTT; CDR3: CASSPTGSWSEKLFF
V: TRBV19; D: TRBD1; J: TRBJ2-2; size: -; DNA: TGTGCCAGTAGTATAGGGACAGGGACCACCGGGGAGCTGTTTTTT; CDR3: CASSIGTGTTGELFF
V: TRBV5-8; D: -; J: TRBJ1-2; size: -; DNA: TGTGCCAGCAGCTTGCCCGGGGCCCCAAATGGCTACACCTTC; CDR3: CASSLPGAPNGYTF
V: TRBV18; D: -; J: TRBJ1-4; size: -; DNA: TGTGCCAGCTCACCACGGGGGCCTGCAACTAATGAAAAACTGTTTTTT; CDR3: CASSPRGPATNEKLFF
V: TRBV3-1/TRBV3-2; D: TRBD2; J: TRBJ2-7; size: -; DNA: TGTGCCAGCAGCCATATAGCGGGGGGCATTTCCTACGAGCAGTACTTC; CDR3: CASSHIAGGISYEQYF
V: TRBV7-3; D: -; J: TRBJ2-7; size: -; DNA: TGTGCCAGCAGCCCTCAACCAGGGAGCTCCTACGAGCAGTACTTC; CDR3: CASSPQPGSSYEQYF
V: TRBV14; D: TRBD2; J: TRBJ2-5; size: -; DNA: TGTGCCAGCAGCCACCGGGGGGGCTTCCAAGAGACCCAGTACTTC; CDR3: CASSHRGGFQETQYF
V: TRBV5-1; D: -; J: TRBJ1-1; size: -; DNA: TGCGCCAGCAGCTTGGACCCAGGGTATAACACTGAAGCTTTCTTT; CDR3: CASSLDPGYNTEAFF
V: TRBV5-4; D: TRBD1; J: TRBJ1-6; size: few; DNA: TGTGCCAGCAGCTTGGCTAACAGGGGGCAGAATTCACCCCTCCACTTT; CDR3: CASSLANRGQNSPLHF
V: TRBV29-1; D: -; J: TRBJ2-5; size: few; DNA: TGCAGCGTGCGTGTCGAGACCCAGTACTTC; CDR3: CSVRVETQYF
V: TRBV6-4; D: TRBD2; J: TRBJ2-1; size: -; DNA: TGTGCCAGCAGTGTAGGGACTAGCGGGAGTGGTGAGCAGTTCTTC; CDR3: CASSVGTSGSGEQFF
V: TRBV6-2/TRBV6-3; D: -; J: TRBJ1-3; size: -; DNA: TGTGCCAGCAGCCCCTGGGTCCGGGACCACTCTGGAAACACCATATATTTT; CDR3: CASSPWVRDHSGNTIYF
V: TRBV5-5; D: -; J: TRBJ1-2; size: -; DNA: TGTGCCAGCAGCACCAGGGCCGATCCATTTTATGGCTACACCTTC; CDR3: CASSTRADPFYGYTF
V: TRBV19; D: -; J: TRBJ2-1; size: -; DNA: TGTGCCAGTAGTATCTGGGGGAGTTCCTACAATGAGCAGTTCTTC; CDR3: CASSIWGSSYNEQFF
V: TRBV5-4; D: TRBD2; J: TRBJ2-7; size: -; DNA: TGTGCCAGCAGCAGGACTAGCGGTTACGAGCAGTACTTC; CDR3: CASSRTSGYEQYF
V: TRBV28; D: -; J: TRBJ1-4; size: few; DNA: TGTGCCAGCAGTTTCCCGAATGAAAAACTGTTTTTT; CDR3: CASSFPNEKLFF
V: TRBV11-2; D: -; J: TRBJ2-7; size: -; DNA: TGTGCCAGCAGTGTGCAAGCCTACGAGCAGTACTTC; CDR3: CASSVQAYEQYF
V: TRBV24-1; D: -; J: TRBJ2-3; size: once; DNA: TGTGCCACCAGTGACGGTGGTCTAGATACGCAGTATTTT; CDR3: CATSDGGLDTQYF
V: TRBV29-1; D: -; J: TRBJ1-2; size: once; DNA: TGCAGCGTGACGGGACGCTTTCTCCAAGGCTACACCTTC; CDR3: CSVTGRFLQGYTF
V: TRBV29-1; D: -; J: TRBJ2-1; size: -; DNA: TGCAGCGTGTGGACTAATGAGCAGTTCTTC; CDR3: CSVWTNEQFF
V: TRBV9; D: TRBD1; J: TRBJ1-2; size: -; DNA: TGTGCCAGCAGCACAGGGGTGGGCTATGGCTACACCTTC; CDR3: CASSTGVGYGYTF
V: TRBV6-5; D: TRBD1; J: TRBJ1-2; size: -; DNA: TGTGCCAGCAGGACCGGGACAGGCGTCGATGGCTACACCTTC; CDR3: CASRTGTGVDGYTF